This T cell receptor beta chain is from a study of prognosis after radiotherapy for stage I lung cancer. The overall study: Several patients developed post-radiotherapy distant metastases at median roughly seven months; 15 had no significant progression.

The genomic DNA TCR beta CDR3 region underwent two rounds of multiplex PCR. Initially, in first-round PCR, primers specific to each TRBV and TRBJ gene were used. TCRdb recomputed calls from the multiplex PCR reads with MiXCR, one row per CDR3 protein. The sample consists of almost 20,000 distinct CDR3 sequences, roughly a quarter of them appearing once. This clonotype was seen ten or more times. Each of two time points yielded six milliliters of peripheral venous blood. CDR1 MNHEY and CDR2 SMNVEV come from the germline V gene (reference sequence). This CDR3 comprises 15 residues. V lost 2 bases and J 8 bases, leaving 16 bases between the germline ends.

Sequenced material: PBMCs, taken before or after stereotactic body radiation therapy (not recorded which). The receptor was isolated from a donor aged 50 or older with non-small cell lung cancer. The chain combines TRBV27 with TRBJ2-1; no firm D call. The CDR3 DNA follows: TGTGCCAGCAGTTTACAAATCGAAGGTGTCGATGAGCAGTTCTTC. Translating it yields CASSLQIEGVDEQFF.